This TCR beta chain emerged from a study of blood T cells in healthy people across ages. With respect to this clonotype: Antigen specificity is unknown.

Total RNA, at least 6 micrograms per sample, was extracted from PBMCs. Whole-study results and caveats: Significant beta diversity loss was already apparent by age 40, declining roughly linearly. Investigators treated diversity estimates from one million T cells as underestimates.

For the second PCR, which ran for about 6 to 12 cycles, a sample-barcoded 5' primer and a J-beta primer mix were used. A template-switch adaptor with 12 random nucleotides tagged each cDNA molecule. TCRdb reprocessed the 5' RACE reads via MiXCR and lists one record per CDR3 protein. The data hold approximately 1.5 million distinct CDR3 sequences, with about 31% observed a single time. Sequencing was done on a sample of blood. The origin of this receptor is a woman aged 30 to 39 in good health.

The CDR3 region has the DNA TGTGCCAGCGAGCGGACAGGCGTCTCGGCGCAGTACTTC. Translated, it gives CASERTGVSAQYF. The V and J genes are TRBV7-9 and TRBJ2-5; 7 nucleotides match TRBD1. Germline V gives CDR1 SEHNR, CDR2 FQNEAQ (reference sequence). This CDR3 contains 13 residues. J was trimmed by 11 bases and V by 8 bases; bases with no gene match: 14.